This T cell receptor (beta chain) came from a study of blood T cell repertoires in COVID-19. This CDR3 comprises 19 residues. Enrolment of Seattle patients took place during active infection, and they were followed longitudinally. Original processing notes: Estimated nucleated cell counts came from reference gene primer amplification. Profiled with immunoSEQ multiplex PCR; TCRdb holds only in-frame clones, not every one. V and J calls and clone size follow that table, whereas D and trimming were derived from the DNA. The sample has a few hundred thousand clones; about 91% are singletons. Specimen: peripheral blood. The gene calls are TRBV21-1 and TRBJ2-7; TRBD1, the table's D call, was not compared with the DNA. TRBV21-1 is a pseudogene. The receptor was isolated from a person under 35 with COVID-19, enrolled during active disease. The CDR3 protein is CASSSSPGHTFGVFYEQYF. The CDR3 DNA is TGTGCCAGCAGCAGTTCCCCGGGACATACCTTCGGGGTTTTCTACGAGCAGTACTTC.